The source of this T cell receptor beta chain is a study of cytomegalovirus exposure and HLA in healthy donors. Overall study results and limits: TCR beta chains associated with HLA were, in a later analysis, more clonally expanded than equally common others. Within an earlier analysis, most TCR beta V segments proved productive either about 87% or about 30% of the time. Most likely, a cluster of highly shared sequence variants arose as a sequencing artifact.

V was clipped by 0 bases and J by 1 base, with 4 bases between them. This CDR3 contains 13 residues. CDR1 is SGDLS and CDR2 is YYNGEE in the germline V gene. To note about this clone: Its antigen remains unknown. This specimen includes other DNA sequences encoding the same CDR3.

The PCR had 60 Vbeta and 13 Jbeta primers. Produced via immunoSEQ multiplex PCR; TCRdb's table is partial and in-frame only. The data show approximately 160,000 clones, more than 60% seen once. The gene calls are TRBV9 and TRBJ1-2; unclear D gene. This TCR came from a male donor in good health and CMV-seronegative. The sample consisted of PBMCs. CDR3 in DNA: TGTGCCAGCAGCGTAGACGGTAACTATGGCTACACCTTC. Its translation: CASSVDGNYGYTF.